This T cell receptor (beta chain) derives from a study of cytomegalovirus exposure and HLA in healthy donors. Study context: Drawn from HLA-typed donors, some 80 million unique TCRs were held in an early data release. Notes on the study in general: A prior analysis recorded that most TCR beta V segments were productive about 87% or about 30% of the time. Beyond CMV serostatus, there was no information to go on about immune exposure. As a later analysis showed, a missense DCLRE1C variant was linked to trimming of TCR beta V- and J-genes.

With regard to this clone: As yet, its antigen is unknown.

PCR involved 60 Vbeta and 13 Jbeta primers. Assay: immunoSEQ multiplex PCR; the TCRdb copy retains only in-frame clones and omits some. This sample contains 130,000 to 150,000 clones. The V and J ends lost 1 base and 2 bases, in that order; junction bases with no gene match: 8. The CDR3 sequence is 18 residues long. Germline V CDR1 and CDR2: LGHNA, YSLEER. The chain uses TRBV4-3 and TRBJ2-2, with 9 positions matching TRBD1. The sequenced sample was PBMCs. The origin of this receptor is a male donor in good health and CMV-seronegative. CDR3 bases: TGCGCCAGCAGCCAAGTTCCAGGACAGGGGTCAAACACCGGGGAGCTGTTTTTT. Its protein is CASSQVPGQGSNTGELFF.